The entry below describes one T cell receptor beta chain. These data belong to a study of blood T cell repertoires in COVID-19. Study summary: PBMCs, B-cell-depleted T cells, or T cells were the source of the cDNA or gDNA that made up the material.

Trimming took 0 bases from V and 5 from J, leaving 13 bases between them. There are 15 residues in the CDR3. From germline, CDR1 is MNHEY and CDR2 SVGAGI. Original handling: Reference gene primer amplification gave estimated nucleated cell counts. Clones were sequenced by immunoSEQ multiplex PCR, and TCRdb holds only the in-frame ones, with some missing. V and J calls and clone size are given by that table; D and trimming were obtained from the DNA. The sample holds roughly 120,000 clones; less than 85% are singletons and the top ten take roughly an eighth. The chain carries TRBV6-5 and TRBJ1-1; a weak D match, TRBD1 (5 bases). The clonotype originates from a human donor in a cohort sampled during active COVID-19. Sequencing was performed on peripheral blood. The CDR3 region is CASSYSTQGLTEAFF. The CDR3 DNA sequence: TGTGCCAGCAGTTACTCGACCCAGGGTTTGACTGAAGCTTTCTTT.